Included here is one T cell receptor beta chain sequence, with context. Study members were between about 18 and 100 years old and lived in some 26 US regions. Allocation to cohorts depended on clinical history reported by the participants. What the recovered Cohort 3 donors had was two negative PCRs, clearance, or symptom resolution. The data are from a study of blood T cell repertoires in COVID-19. Across the study: Some COVID-19 samples were acute and others convalescent; all came from the United States, Italy and Spain.

TCRdb's table, derived via immunoSEQ multiplex PCR, lists solely in-frame clones and lacks some. The sample gives about 270,000 clones, 88% of which show up once; around 3% is in the top ten. This TCR was sampled from a woman aged 50 to 60 who had recovered from COVID-19. Sequenced: PBMCs or T cells enriched from blood (not recorded which).

CDR3 DNA: TGTGCCACCAGCAGAGGGAGGGAGATAGGCGAGCAGTACTTC. Translating gives CATSRGREIGEQYF. This chain connects TRBV15 to TRBJ2-7; D may be TRBD2 (6 bases). V was pared by 1 base and J by 6 bases, with 13 bases between. Germline CDR1 reads LNHNV; CDR2 reads YYDKDF (reference sequence). This CDR3 has 14 residues. Based on the CDR3 plus reference TRBV15 and TRBJ2-7, the full variable domain is DAMVIQNPRYQVTQFGKPVTLSCSQTLNHNVMYWYQQKSSQAPKLLFHYYDKDFNNEADTPDNFQSRRPNTSFCFLDIRSPGLGDTAMYLCATSRGREIGEQYFGPGTRLTVT.